Below, one T cell receptor (beta chain) is given with its context. Its target is not known. V lost 4 bases and J lost 0, with 8 bases in between. The CDR3 is made up of 14 amino acids. CDR1 and CDR2 (germline): SGHRS, YFSETQ. Profiled with immunoSEQ multiplex PCR; TCRdb holds only in-frame clones, not every one. The table has tens of thousands of clones, approximately 79% seen once; the top ten hold roughly 3%. This sample was included in a study of early stage breast cancer tumors. Whole-study findings and limits: Functional markers like CD4, CD8 and FOXP3 were missed in bulk sequencing.

The chain uses TRBV5-1 and TRBJ1-3; weak D call: TRBD1 (6 bases). Sequenced input: blood. The clonotype comes from a person aged 60 to 70 with breast cancer. The CDR3 reads CASSPRGSGNTIYF. The CDR3, as DNA: TGCGCCAGCAGCCCCAGGGGCTCTGGAAACACCATATATTTT.